This TCR beta chain was captured in a study of graft-versus-host responses after intestinal transplantation. V lost 0 bases and J 5 bases, leaving 13 bases between the germline ends. The CDR3 sequence is 15 residues long. CDR1 is SGHTA and CDR2 is FQGNSA in the germline V gene. For this clone: What it binds is not known.

Data came from immunoSEQ multiplex PCR; TCRdb stores just in-frame clones and leaves some out. This sample yields over 65,000 clones, of which 91% are seen a single time; over 0.08% belongs to the top ten. The sequences come from unstimulated CD4+ T cells sorted from spleen or lymph node cells, collected before intestinal transplant. This chain connects TRBV7-2 to TRBJ1-1; maybe TRBD1 (5 bases). The receptor comes from a human donor who received an intestinal transplant. For the CDR3, the DNA is TGTGCCAGCAGCTTAGCTGCGGGGGTCCGAACTGAAGCTTTCTTT. Encoded protein: CASSLAAGVRTEAFF.